Sequencing of this TCR beta chain was carried out in a study of blood T cell repertoires in COVID-19. Profiling relied on immunoSEQ multiplex PCR, and the TCRdb table lists in-frame clones only, not all of them. The top ten hold approximately 4% of the sample, which has 250,000 to 350,000 clones, over 75% seen once. Germline V CDR1 and CDR2: SGHKS, YYEKEE (reference sequence). CDR3 length equals 12 residues. V was trimmed by 4 bases and J by 8 bases, leaving 12 bases between them. The sample consisted of peripheral blood. The rearrangement joins TRBV5-5 to TRBJ1-2; unclear D gene. The source is a woman between 45 and 60 years old with active or convalescent COVID-19. The CDR3 nucleotides are TGTGCCAGCAGCCGAGGCGGATCCGGCTACACCTTC. Its protein is CASSRGGSGYTF.